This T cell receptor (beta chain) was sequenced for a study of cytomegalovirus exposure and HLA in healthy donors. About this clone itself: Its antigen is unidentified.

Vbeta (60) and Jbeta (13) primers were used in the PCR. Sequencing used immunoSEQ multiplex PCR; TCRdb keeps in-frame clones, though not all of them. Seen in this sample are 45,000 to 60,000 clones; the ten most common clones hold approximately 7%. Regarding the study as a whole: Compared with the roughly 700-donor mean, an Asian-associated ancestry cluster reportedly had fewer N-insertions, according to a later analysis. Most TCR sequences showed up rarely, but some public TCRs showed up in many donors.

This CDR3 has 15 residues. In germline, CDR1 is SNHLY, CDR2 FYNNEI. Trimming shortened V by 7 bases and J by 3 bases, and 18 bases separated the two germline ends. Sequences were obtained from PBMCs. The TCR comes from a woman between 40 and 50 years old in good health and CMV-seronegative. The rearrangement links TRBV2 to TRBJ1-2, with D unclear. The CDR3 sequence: CASTFAFEGDYGYTF. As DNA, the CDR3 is TGTGCCAGCACCTTCGCGTTTGAGGGAGACTATGGCTACACCTTC.